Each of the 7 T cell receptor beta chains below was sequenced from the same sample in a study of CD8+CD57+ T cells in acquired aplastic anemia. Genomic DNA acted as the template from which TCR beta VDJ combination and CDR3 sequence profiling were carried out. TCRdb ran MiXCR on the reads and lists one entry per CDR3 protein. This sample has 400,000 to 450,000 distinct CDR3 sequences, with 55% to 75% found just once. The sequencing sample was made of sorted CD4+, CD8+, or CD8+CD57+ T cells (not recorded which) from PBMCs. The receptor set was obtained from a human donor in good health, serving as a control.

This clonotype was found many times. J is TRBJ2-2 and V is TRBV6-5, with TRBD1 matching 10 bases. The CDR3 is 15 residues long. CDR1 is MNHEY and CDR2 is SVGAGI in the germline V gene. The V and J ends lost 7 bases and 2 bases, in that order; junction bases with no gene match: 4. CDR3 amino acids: CASTRDRGNTGELFF. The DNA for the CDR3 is TGTGCCAGCACCCGGGACAGGGGTAACACCGGGGAGCTGTTTTTT.

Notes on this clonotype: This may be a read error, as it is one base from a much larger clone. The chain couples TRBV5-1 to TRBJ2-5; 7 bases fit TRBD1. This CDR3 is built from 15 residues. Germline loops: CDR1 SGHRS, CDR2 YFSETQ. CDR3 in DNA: TGCGCCAGCAGCTTAACCGGGACAGTCGGAGAGACCCTGTACTTC. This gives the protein CASSLTGTVGETLYF.

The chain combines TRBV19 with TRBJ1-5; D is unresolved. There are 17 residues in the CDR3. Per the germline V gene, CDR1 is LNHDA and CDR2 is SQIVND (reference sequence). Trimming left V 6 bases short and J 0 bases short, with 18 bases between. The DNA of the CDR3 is TGTGCCAGTAGCCCCAGGTTGAAAGGTGGTAGCAATCAGCCCCAGCATTTT. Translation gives CASSPRLKGGSNQPQHF.

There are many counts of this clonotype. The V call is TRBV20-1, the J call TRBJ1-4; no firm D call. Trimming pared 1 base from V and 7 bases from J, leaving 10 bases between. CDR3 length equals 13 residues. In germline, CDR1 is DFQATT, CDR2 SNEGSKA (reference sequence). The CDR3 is CSARVISGEKLFF. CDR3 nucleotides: TGCAGTGCTAGAGTAATTAGTGGTGAAAAACTGTTTTTT.

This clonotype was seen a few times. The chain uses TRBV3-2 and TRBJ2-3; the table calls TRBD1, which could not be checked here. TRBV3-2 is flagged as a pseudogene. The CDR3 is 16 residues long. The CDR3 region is CASSQDLQGGSDTQYF. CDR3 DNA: TGTGCCAGCAGCCAAGATCTCCAGGGGGGGTCAGATACGCAGTATTTT.

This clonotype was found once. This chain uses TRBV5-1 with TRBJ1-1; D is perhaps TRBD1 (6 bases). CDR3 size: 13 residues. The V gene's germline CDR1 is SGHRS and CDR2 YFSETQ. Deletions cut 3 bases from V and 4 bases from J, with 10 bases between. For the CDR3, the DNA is TGCGCCAGCAGCTCTGGACAGAGCACTGAAGCTTTCTTT. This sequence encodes CASSSGQSTEAFF. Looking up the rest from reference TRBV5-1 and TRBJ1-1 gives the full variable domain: KAGVTQTPRYLIKTRGQQVTLSCSPISGHRSVSWYQQTPGQGLQFLFEYFSETQRNKGNFPGRFSGRQFSNSRSEMNVSTLELGDSALYLCASSSGQSTEAFFGQGTRLTVV.

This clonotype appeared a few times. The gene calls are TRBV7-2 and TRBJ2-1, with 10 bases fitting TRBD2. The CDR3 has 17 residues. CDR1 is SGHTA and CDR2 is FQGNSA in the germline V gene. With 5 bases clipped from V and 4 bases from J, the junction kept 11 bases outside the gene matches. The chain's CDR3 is CASSRVLLAGGYNEQFF. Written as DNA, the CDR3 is TGTGCCAGCAGCCGAGTCTTGTTAGCGGGGGGATACAATGAGCAGTTCTTC.